The clone carrying this TCR beta chain was seen a single time. What it binds is not known. Within the sample, other DNA sequences also encode this same CDR3. TCRdb's copy holds only in-frame clones and misses some; the assay was immunoSEQ multiplex PCR. The top ten hold 0.1% to 0.15% of the sample, which has 2 million or so clones, 85% to 95% seen once. This sample stems from a study of shared clonotypes between healthy human individuals. Study in general: Samples came from two female and three male donors aged 18 to 49.

General study points: The study sampled only blood, and tissue repertoires likely differ.

The TCR sequence derives from a man aged 18 to 29 in good health. The sequencing sample was made of naive CD4+ T cells sorted from blood. Subset specified: CD45RA+ positively selected.

The CDR3: CAISSGSYEQYF. CDR3 nucleotides: TGTGCCATCAGCTCAGGGTCCTACGAGCAGTACTTC. The V gene is TRBV10-3, the J gene TRBJ2-7, with TRBD1 as a possible D gene (5 bases). V lost 6 bases and J lost 1, with 7 bases in between. The CDR3 contains 12 residues. Germline values: CDR1 ENHRY, CDR2 SYGVKD.